These 30 T cell receptor beta chains were all obtained from the same sample, sequenced in a study of read filtering for tumor transcriptome and immune sequencing. The library was built from 400 ng RNA with molecular barcoded adaptors for alpha/delta and beta/gamma chains. TCRdb analysed the reads with MiXCR anew, one entry per CDR3 protein. The profile covers 60,000 or so distinct CDR3 sequences, with around 19% appearing a single time and 9.5% to 13% taken by the ten largest. Sequencing was performed on a population of CD138-negative cells sorted from bone marrow. The receptors shown here come from a donor over 35 with multiple myeloma.

The chain combines TRBV6-5 with TRBJ1-1, with D uncertain. The CDR3 consists of 14 residues. Germline CDR1 MNHEY, CDR2 SVGAGI. Trimming stripped 0 bases from V and 5 bases from J, with 10 bases between. CDR3: CASSYSRVGTEAFF. DNA of the CDR3: TGTGCCAGCAGTTACTCGAGGGTTGGGACTGAAGCTTTCTTT.

With regard to this clonotype: A read error is possible here, since a much larger clone lies one base away. The missing conserved phenylalanine or tryptophan at the end of this CDR3 makes a read error likely. The CDR3 nucleotides read TGTGCCAGCAGCCAAGACGCCGGTAGCAGGGGGCAGTATATT. This gives the protein CASSQDAGSRGQYI. This chain uses TRBV3-1 with TRBJ2-3; D may be TRBD1 (6 bases). The CDR3 is made up of 14 amino acids. Deletions cut 0 bases from V and 11 bases from J, with 15 bases between. Germline lookup yields CDR1 LGHDT and CDR2 YNNKEL (reference sequence).

This clonotype was found many times. This sequence joins TRBV11-2 and TRBJ2-1; 11 bases line up with TRBD2. V lost 5 bases to trimming and J lost 9 bases; unmatched junction nucleotides: 18. CDR3 size: 18 residues. From germline, CDR1 is SGHAT and CDR2 FQNNGV. In nucleotides, the CDR3 is TGTGCCAGCAGCCGCTCTGCGCTCACTAGCGGGAGTTGGAGTGAGCAGTTCTTC. It codes for CASSRSALTSGSWSEQFF.

This clonotype was recorded at least ten times. The CDR3 DNA sequence: TGTGCCAGCAGGTCCCGGGGGGCTAGCGGGGGCAACACCGGGGAGCTGTTTTTT. Its translation is CASRSRGASGGNTGELFF. The chain joins TRBV6-5 to TRBJ2-2, with TRBD2 matching over 10 bases. The germline CDR1 and CDR2 sequences are MNHEY and SVGAGI. The CDR3 extends over 18 amino acids. The J segment lost 2 bases and the V segment lost 6 bases, leaving 12 bases of the junction unmatched.

V and J are TRBV11-2 and TRBJ2-1, with D perhaps TRBD2 (6 bases). The germline CDR1 and CDR2 sequences are SGHAT and FQNNGV. V dropped 1 base and J dropped 0 bases, with 13 bases sitting between them. This CDR3 has 17 amino acids. For the CDR3, the DNA is TGTGCCAGCAGCTTAGGGAATGAGACTAGCTCCTACAATGAGCAGTTCTTC. It specifies CASSLGNETSSYNEQFF.

This clonotype was seen at least ten times. The chain joins TRBV19 to TRBJ2-3; TRBD2 agrees at 7 bases. Germline loops: CDR1 LNHDA, CDR2 SQIVND (reference sequence). This CDR3 has 14 residues. V was clipped by 10 bases and J by 4 bases; unmatched bases: 11. The CDR3 sequence: CATDFGGRSDTQYF. As DNA, the CDR3 is TGTGCCACCGACTTTGGCGGGAGATCAGATACGCAGTATTTT. The variable domain in full, with the rest retrieved from reference TRBV19 and TRBJ2-3, is DGGITQSPKYLFRKEGQNVTLSCEQNLNHDAMYWYRQDPGQGLRLIYYSQIVNDFQKGDIAEGYSVSREKKESFPLTVTSAQKNPTAFYLCATDFGGRSDTQYFGPGTRLTVL.

The table lists this clonotype with many counts. This rearrangement joins TRBV21-1 to TRBJ1-2. TRBV21-1 is a listed pseudogene. The CDR3 is 11 amino acids. The CDR3 DNA is TGTGCCAGCAGGAAGGGTCATGGCTACACCTTC. Protein product: CASRKGHGYTF.

This clonotype was seen ten or more times. This chain uses TRBV20-1 with TRBJ1-4, with a weak D call TRBD1 (5 bases). This CDR3 region has 15 residues. CDR1 and CDR2 from the germline V gene are DFQATT and SNEGSKA (reference sequence). Trimming shortened V by 3 bases and J by 0 bases, and 11 bases separated the two germline ends. CDR3 nucleotide sequence: TGCAGTGCTAGTGACAGCCCTTCAACTAATGAAAAACTGTTTTTT. Protein sequence: CSASDSPSTNEKLFF.

This clonotype was seen a handful of times. The V gene is TRBV10-2, the J gene TRBJ2-7; D call uncertain. V was cut by 3 bases and J by 0 bases, with 15 bases left in between. CDR1 is WSHSY, CDR2 SAAADI, per germline. The CDR3 runs 16 residues. CDR3 in amino acids: CASSEFLAESSYEQYF. The CDR3 nucleotides read TGCGCCAGCAGTGAATTCTTAGCTGAGAGCTCCTACGAGCAGTACTTC.

In its sample, this clonotype was seen many times. The chain has TRBV7-9 and TRBJ2-1, with D uncertain. Germline assignment: CDR1 SEHNR and CDR2 FQNEAQ (reference sequence). V was trimmed by 1 base and J by 8 bases, leaving 15 bases between them. The CDR3 is 15 amino acids. The CDR3 spells CASSLVELVFDEQFF. Here the CDR3 DNA reads TGTGCCAGCAGCTTAGTGGAGCTGGTATTCGATGAGCAGTTCTTC.

This clonotype has at least ten counts. The J gene is TRBJ2-3, the V gene TRBV2; the D is unclear. This CDR3 has 12 amino acids. V lost 3 bases to trimming and J lost 4 bases, with 5 bases between them. Germline loops: CDR1 SNHLY, CDR2 FYNNEI. The CDR3 nucleotides are TGTGCCAGCAGTGACGGCGCAGATACGCAGTATTTT. Amino acid sequence: CASSDGADTQYF.

This clonotype has ten or more counts. The J gene is TRBJ2-7, the V gene TRBV13; D uncertain. Germline lookup yields CDR1 PRHDT and CDR2 FYEKMQ (reference sequence). Trimming left V 0 bases short and J 12 bases short, with 12 bases between. The CDR3 contains 12 residues. CDR3 nucleotides: TGTGCCAGCAGCTTAGGGGTCATCCAGTGGTACTTC. This gives the protein CASSLGVIQWYF.

This clonotype was recorded many times. The J gene is TRBJ2-7, the V gene TRBV4-2; tentatively, D is TRBD1 or TRBD2 (5 bases each). Germline V gene sequence: CDR1 LGHNA, CDR2 YNFKEQ. V lost 0 bases to trimming and J lost 4 bases, with 13 bases between them. The CDR3 loop spans 15 amino acids. CDR3 sequence reads: CASSQDRDAFYEQYF. The DNA of the CDR3 is TGTGCCAGCAGCCAAGACCGGGACGCTTTTTACGAGCAGTACTTC.

This clonotype was seen ten or more times. The chain employs TRBV5-1 and TRBJ2-2; TRBD1 might be the D (7 bases). The germline V and J ends were trimmed by 4 bases and 2 bases, with 15 bases remaining between them. The CDR3 is 16 amino acids. Germline CDR1 and CDR2: SGHRS and YFSETQ. This CDR3 is CASSPSGDRNTGELFF. In DNA, the CDR3 is TGCGCCAGCAGCCCTTCGGGGGACAGAAACACCGGGGAGCTGTTTTTT.

Many counts were recorded for this clonotype. This chain uses TRBV7-2 with TRBJ2-3; D tentatively reads TRBD1 or TRBD2 (5 bases each). Germline V CDR1 and CDR2: SGHTA, FQGNSA. The CDR3 spans 14 residues. V was clipped by 5 bases and J by 2 bases, with 11 bases between them. Here the CDR3 reads CASSRGRNTDTQYF. In DNA form, the CDR3 reads TGTGCCAGCAGCCGGGGACGGAACACAGATACGCAGTATTTT.

There are many counts of this clonotype. The chain joins TRBV19 to TRBJ2-1, with 11 bases fitting TRBD1. The CDR3 loop spans 17 amino acids. Per germline, CDR1 LNHDA and CDR2 SQIVND (reference sequence). After removal of 6 bases from V and 6 bases from J, the junction contained 13 bases not matched to a gene. Here the CDR3 DNA reads TGTGCCAGTAGCCCTCACCCATCCGGGACAGGGGGCAATGAGCAGTTCTTC. Translated: CASSPHPSGTGGNEQFF.

This clonotype has ten or more counts. The genes are TRBV20-1 and TRBJ2-4; D possibly corresponds to TRBD1 (7 bases). Trimming took off 4 bases at V and 4 bases at J, with 14 bases between the two ends. The CDR3 contains 14 residues. Germline CDR1 reads DFQATT; CDR2 reads SNEGSKA (reference sequence). The CDR3 DNA is TGCAGTGCTATGGAGGGGGCGAGTAAAAACATTCAGTACTTC. This encodes CSAMEGASKNIQYF.

This clonotype came up many times. The chain employs TRBV20-1 and TRBJ2-5; possible D gene TRBD2, 6 bases. V was cut by 3 bases and J by 2 bases, with 16 bases left in between. The CDR3 has 15 residues. In germline, CDR1 is DFQATT, CDR2 SNEGSKA (reference sequence). Here the CDR3 reads CSASRFAGFQETQYF. CDR3 DNA: TGCAGTGCTAGTCGATTCGCGGGATTTCAAGAGACCCAGTACTTC.

As for this clonotype: This clone may be a read error of a much larger clone one base away. The chain has TRBV7-2 and TRBJ1-1; tentative D call: TRBD1 (5 bases). CDR1 is SGHTA and CDR2 is FQGNSA in the germline V gene. V was cut by 4 bases and J by 6 bases, with 12 bases left in between. The CDR3 covers 13 residues. The CDR3 DNA reads TGTGCCAGCAGCTCTCCCAGGGTAGCTGAAGCTTTCTTT. Its protein product is CASSSPRVAEAFF.

This clonotype was picked up many times. The rearrangement uses TRBV5-1 and TRBJ2-6; D ambiguous. The V end was cut by 4 bases, the J end by 4 bases, with 12 bases between. The CDR3 is 15 amino acids. Germline CDR1 is SGHRS and CDR2 is YFSETQ. DNA for the CDR3: TGCGCCAGCAGCCCTTGGAGCGTCGGGGCCAACGTCCTGACTTTC. This encodes CASSPWSVGANVLTF.

This clonotype appeared many times. The rearrangement joins TRBV12-3 or TRBV12-4 to TRBJ2-2; D remains ambiguous. V lost 6 bases and J lost 1, with 12 bases in between. This CDR3 has 15 residues. In DNA, the CDR3 is TGTGCCAGCAGCTCCGGACCGAAGAACACCGGGGAGCTGTTTTTT. Protein: CASSSGPKNTGELFF.

This clonotype showed up many times. The chain employs TRBV10-3 and TRBJ2-3; weak D call: TRBD2 (6 bases). The germline V gene has CDR1 ENHRY and CDR2 SYGVKD. Trimming took off 10 bases at V and 1 base at J, with 15 bases between the two ends. This CDR3 contains 14 residues. Here the CDR3 DNA reads TGTGCCAGTGCGGGAAACCCCCGCACAGATACGCAGTATTTT. Its translation is CASAGNPRTDTQYF.

Ten or more counts support this clonotype. The CDR3 reads CSASDRGDYNEQFF. The CDR3 coding sequence is TGCAGTGCTTCGGACAGGGGAGACTACAATGAGCAGTTCTTC. The chain links TRBV20-1 to TRBJ2-1; 9 positions match TRBD1. The junction had 5 bases not matched to a gene; V was cut back by 5 bases and J by 3 bases. Germline CDR1 is DFQATT and CDR2 is SNEGSKA (reference sequence). This CDR3 is 14 amino acids long.

This clonotype was observed at least ten times. The chain recombines TRBV7-6 with TRBJ2-7; 14 bases align to TRBD2. The trim removed 5 bases at V and 0 bases at J, leaving 12 bases unmatched. This CDR3 region has 19 residues. Germline values: CDR1 SGHVS, CDR2 FNYEAQ. CDR3 in amino acids: CASSRTGTSGSASSYEQYF. DNA of the CDR3: TGTGCCAGCAGCCGCACCGGGACTAGCGGGAGCGCCTCCTCCTACGAGCAGTACTTC.

This clonotype was seen repeatedly, ten times or more. The CDR3 DNA is TGTGCCAGCAGTTCCCACGGGGACCAACAGTACTTC. Its translation: CASSSHGDQQYF. The chain recombines TRBV27 with TRBJ2-7, with D tentatively TRBD1 or TRBD2 (5 bases each). CDR1 and CDR2 from the germline V gene are MNHEY and SMNVEV (reference sequence). The CDR3 loop spans 12 amino acids. Trimming pared 4 bases from V and 10 bases from J, leaving 14 bases between.

This clonotype was observed a handful of times. A much larger clone differs from this one at a single base, so this may be a read error. The chain couples TRBV28 to TRBJ1-5; a weak D match, TRBD1 (5 bases). From germline, CDR1 is MDHEN and CDR2 SYDVKM. This CDR3 has 15 amino acids. V lost 6 bases, J lost 5 bases, and 17 bases lay in between. The CDR3 protein is CASSLRGGAYQPQHF. CDR3 sequence (DNA): TGTGCCAGCAGCCTCCGGGGCGGGGCTTATCAGCCCCAGCATTTT.

This clonotype has a handful of counts. CDR3 DNA sequence: TGTGCCAGCAGCCCCAACCTGGATGCAGGGGGCAGGGAGACCCAGTACTTC. It specifies CASSPNLDAGGRETQYF. The V gene is TRBV5-6, the J gene TRBJ2-5; 8 bases are a match to TRBD1. This CDR3 has 17 amino acids. CDR1 is SGHDT and CDR2 is YYEEEE in the germline V gene. The V and J ends lost 4 bases and 5 bases, in that order; junction bases with no gene match: 16.

This clonotype has just a few counts. The limits of the CDR3 on the DNA are not certain, so only TCRdb's listed CDR3 is given. The V call is TRBV6-1, the J call TRBJ2-3; TRBD2, as called in the table, went unchecked against the DNA. The CDR3 is made up of 15 amino acids, end residues included. Germline lookup yields CDR1 MNHNS and CDR2 SASEGT. CDR3 residues: CASSAVGPGTDTQYF.

This clonotype has more than one count but fewer than ten. The junction and the germline gene differ at one end; a read error may be behind it. This sequence joins TRBV2 and TRBJ1-2; no clear D gene. Germline CDR1 and CDR2: SNHLY and FYNNEI. This CDR3 is built from 13 residues. CDR3 nucleotide sequence: TGTGCCAGCAGTGACGACGGAGTTTATGGCTACGCCTTC. Translating it yields CASSDDGVYGYAF.

This clonotype came up many times. The rearrangement links TRBV20-1 to TRBJ2-3; no clear D. V lost 6 bases and J 0 bases, leaving 10 bases between the germline ends. This CDR3 has 13 amino acids. CDR1 is DFQATT and CDR2 is SNEGSKA in the germline V gene (reference sequence). CDR3: CSALRTSTDTQYF. CDR3 coding DNA: TGCAGTGCGCTGCGTACGAGCACAGATACGCAGTATTTT.